A single sample is the source of the 5 T cell receptor beta chains below, sequenced in a study of a mutant IDH1 vaccine in newly diagnosed glioma. The method was immunoSEQ multiplex PCR; TCRdb's version includes in-frame clones alone and lacks a portion of them. The table lists tens of thousands of clones, 91% of them singletons, with just over 0.55% in the top ten. Time point in this sample: week 5, during vaccination. Each dose of the vaccine consisted of 300 ug of mutant IDH1 20-mer peptide, with topical imiquimod. No antigen has been assigned to these receptors. Source: PBMCs, taken from a glioma patient whose treatment included an IDH1 peptide vaccine. The receptor set was obtained from a woman in her fifties or sixties with glioma.

The chain employs TRBV2 and TRBJ2-5; D might be TRBD1 (5 bases). V was cut by 8 bases and J by 5 bases, with 18 bases left in between. This CDR3 is built from 14 residues. In germline, CDR1 is SNHLY, CDR2 FYNNEI. CDR3 DNA sequence: TGTGCCAGCTCTTTAGGGGCTACCTCGGAGACCCAGTACTTC. Translation gives CASSLGATSETQYF. The full variable domain, in which reference TRBV2 and TRBJ2-5 provide the parts outside the CDR3, is EPEVTQTPSHQVTQMGQEVILRCVPISNHLYFYWYRQILGQKVEFLVSFYNNEISEKSEIFDDQFSVERPDGSNFTLKIRSTKLEDSAMYFCASSLGATSETQYFGPGTRLLVL.

The chain joins TRBV29-1 to TRBJ2-7; TRBD2 matches at 8 bases. CDR3 length: 13 amino acids. In germline, CDR1 is SQVTM, CDR2 ANQGSEA. Germline trimming cut 2 bases from V and 2 bases from J; bases unmatched to any gene: 2. The CDR3 DNA is TGCAGCGTTGAAAGCGGGAGCCCCTACGAGCAGTACTTC. Amino acids: CSVESGSPYEQYF.

This sequence joins TRBV11-3 and TRBJ1-5; D not certain. Germline assignment: CDR1 SGHNT and CDR2 YENEEA. Trimming cost V 1 base and J 2 bases, with 9 bases left between them. The CDR3 covers 15 residues. The CDR3 DNA reads TGTGCCAGCAGCTTAGCGCGGGGAGGCAATCAGCCCCAGCATTTT. Translated, it gives CASSLARGGNQPQHF.

V usage is TRBV18 and J usage is TRBJ1-2; D is possibly TRBD1 (6 bases). V was clipped by 3 bases and J by 1 base, with 9 bases between them. This CDR3 region has 14 residues. Germline CDR1 and CDR2: KGHSH and LQKENI. CDR3 DNA: TGTGCCAGCTCACCTGTACAGGGTAACTATGGCTACACCTTC. Its protein product is CASSPVQGNYGYTF.

The gene calls are TRBV28 and TRBJ2-7; D may be TRBD1 (5 bases). V lost 2 bases, J lost 6 bases, and 14 bases lay in between. CDR1 MDHEN and CDR2 SYDVKM come from the germline V gene. CDR3 length: 14 residues. The CDR3 DNA is TGTGCCAGCAGTTTAGTGGGGCCCCTGGGCGAGCAGTACTTC. This codes for CASSLVGPLGEQYF. Based on the CDR3 plus reference TRBV28 and TRBJ2-7, the full variable domain is DVKVTQSSRYLVKRTGEKVFLECVQDMDHENMFWYRQDPGLGLRLIYFSYDVKMKEKGDIPEGYSVSREKKERFSLILESASTNQTSMYLCASSLVGPLGEQYFGPGTRLTVT.